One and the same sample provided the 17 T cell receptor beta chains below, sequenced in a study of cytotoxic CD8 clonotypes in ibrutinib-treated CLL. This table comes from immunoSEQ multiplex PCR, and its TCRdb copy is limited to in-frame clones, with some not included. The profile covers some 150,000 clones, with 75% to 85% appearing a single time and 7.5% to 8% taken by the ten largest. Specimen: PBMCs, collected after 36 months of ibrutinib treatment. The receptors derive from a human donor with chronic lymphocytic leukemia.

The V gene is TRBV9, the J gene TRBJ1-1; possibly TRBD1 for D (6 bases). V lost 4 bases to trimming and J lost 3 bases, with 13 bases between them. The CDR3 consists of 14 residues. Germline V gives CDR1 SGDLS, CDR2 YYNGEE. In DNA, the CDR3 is TGTGCCAGCAGCCCAGGAGGGGGTTACACTGAAGCTTTCTTT. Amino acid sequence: CASSPGGGYTEAFF.

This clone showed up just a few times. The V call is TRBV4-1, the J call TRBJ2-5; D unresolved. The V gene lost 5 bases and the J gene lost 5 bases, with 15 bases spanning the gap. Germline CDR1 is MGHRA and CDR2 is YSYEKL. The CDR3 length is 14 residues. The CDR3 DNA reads TGCGCCAGCAGCGAAAGGAACTTAGGGGAGACCCAGTACTTC. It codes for CASSERNLGETQYF.

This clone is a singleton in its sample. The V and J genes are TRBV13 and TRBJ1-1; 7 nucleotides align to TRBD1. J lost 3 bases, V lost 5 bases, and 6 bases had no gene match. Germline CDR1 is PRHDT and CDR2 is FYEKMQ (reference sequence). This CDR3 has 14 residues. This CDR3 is CASSLQGMYTEAFF. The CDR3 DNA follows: TGTGCCAGCAGCCTACAGGGGATGTACACTGAAGCTTTCTTT.

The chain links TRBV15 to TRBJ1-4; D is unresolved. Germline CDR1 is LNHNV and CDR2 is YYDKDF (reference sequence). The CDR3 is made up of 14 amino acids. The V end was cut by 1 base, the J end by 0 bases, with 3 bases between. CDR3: CATSRGPTNEKLFF. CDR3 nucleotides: TGTGCCACCAGCAGAGGGCCAACTAATGAAAAACTGTTTTTT.

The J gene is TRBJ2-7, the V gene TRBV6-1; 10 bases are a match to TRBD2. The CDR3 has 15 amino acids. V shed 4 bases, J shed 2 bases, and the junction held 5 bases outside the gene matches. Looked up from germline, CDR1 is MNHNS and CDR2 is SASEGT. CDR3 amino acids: CASSGGLAKTYEQYF. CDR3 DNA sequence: TGTGCCAGCAGTGGGGGACTAGCGAAAACCTACGAGCAGTACTTC.

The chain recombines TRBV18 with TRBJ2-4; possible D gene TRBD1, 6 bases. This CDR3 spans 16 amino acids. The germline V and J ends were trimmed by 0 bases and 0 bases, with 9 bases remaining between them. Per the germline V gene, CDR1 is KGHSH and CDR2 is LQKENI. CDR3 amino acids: CASSPPTGIAKNIQYF. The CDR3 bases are TGTGCCAGCTCACCACCTACAGGGATAGCCAAAAACATTCAGTACTTC.

The CDR3 nucleotides read TGTGCCAGCAGCTTAAATCCGGGACTAGCGGGAGGGAATGAGCAGTTCTTC. This encodes CASSLNPGLAGGNEQFF. The chain combines TRBV7-3 with TRBJ2-1; the match to TRBD2 covers 16 bases. CDR3 size: 17 residues. J was trimmed by 7 bases and V by 1 base; bases with no gene match: 4. Germline-derived CDR1 and CDR2 are SGHTA and FQGTGA.

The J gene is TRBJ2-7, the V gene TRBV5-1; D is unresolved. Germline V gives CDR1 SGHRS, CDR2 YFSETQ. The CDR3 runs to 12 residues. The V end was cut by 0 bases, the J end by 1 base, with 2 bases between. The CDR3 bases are TGCGCCAGCAGCTTGGTGTCCTACGAGCAGTACTTC. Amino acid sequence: CASSLVSYEQYF.

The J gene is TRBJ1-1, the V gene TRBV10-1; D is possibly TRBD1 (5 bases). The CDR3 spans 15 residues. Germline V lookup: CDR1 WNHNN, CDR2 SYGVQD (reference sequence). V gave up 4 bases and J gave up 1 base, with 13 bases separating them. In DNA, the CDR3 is TGCGCCAGCAGTGCCGCCCCAGGGTGGAACACTGAAGCTTTCTTT. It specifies CASSAAPGWNTEAFF.

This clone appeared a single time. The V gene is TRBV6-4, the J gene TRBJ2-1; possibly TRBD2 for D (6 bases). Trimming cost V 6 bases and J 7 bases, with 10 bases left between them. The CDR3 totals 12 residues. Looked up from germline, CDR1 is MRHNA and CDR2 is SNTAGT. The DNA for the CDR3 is TGTGCCAGCAGCGGGAGTGGGAATGAGCAGTTCTTC. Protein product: CASSGSGNEQFF.

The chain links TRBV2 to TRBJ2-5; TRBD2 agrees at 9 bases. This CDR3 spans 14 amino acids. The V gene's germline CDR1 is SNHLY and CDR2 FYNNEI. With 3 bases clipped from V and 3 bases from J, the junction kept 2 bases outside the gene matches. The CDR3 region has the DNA TGTGCCAGCAGTGACGGACTAGCGAAAGAGACCCAGTACTTC. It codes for CASSDGLAKETQYF.

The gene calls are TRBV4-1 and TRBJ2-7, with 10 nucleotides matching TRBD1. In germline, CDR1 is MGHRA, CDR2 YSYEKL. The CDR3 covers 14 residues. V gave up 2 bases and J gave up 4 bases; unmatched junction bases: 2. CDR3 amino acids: CASSQPDRGYEQYF. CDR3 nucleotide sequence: TGCGCCAGCAGCCAACCGGACAGGGGGTACGAGCAGTACTTC.

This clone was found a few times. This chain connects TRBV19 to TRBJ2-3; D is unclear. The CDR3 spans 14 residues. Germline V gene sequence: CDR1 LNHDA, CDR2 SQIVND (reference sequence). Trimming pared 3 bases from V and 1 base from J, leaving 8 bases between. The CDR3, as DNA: TGTGCCAGTAGTATCCGCGGCGGCACAGATACGCAGTATTTT. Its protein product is CASSIRGGTDTQYF.

This chain's CDR3 is CASWGGYQPQHF. The CDR3 nucleotides are TGTGCCAGCTGGGGGGGGTACCAGCCCCAGCATTTT. V usage is TRBV6-5 and J usage is TRBJ1-5, with D possibly TRBD1 on 5 matching bases. Germline V CDR1 and CDR2: MNHEY, SVGAGI. Trimming shortened V by 8 bases and J by 7 bases, and 12 bases separated the two germline ends. CDR3 length equals 12 residues.

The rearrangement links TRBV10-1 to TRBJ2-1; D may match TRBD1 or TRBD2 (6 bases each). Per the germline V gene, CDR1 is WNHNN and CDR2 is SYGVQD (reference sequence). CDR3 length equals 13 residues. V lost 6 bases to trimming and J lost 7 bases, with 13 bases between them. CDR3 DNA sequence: TGCGCCAGCAGCGGGGGCTTTCGGAATGAGCAGTTCTTC. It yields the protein CASSGGFRNEQFF.

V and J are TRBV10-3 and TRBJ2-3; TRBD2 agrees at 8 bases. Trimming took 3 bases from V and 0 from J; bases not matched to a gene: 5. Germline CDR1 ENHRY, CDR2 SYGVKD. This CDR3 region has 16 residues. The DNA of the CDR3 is TGTGCCATCAGTGATATGTCGGGGGGGAGCACAGATACGCAGTATTTT. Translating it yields CAISDMSGGSTDTQYF.

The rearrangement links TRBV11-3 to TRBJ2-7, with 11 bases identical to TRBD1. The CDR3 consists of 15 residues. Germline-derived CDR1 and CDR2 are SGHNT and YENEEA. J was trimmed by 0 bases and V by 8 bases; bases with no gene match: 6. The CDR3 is CASSGTGGSSYEQYF. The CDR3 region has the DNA TGTGCCAGCTCCGGGACAGGGGGAAGCTCCTACGAGCAGTACTTC. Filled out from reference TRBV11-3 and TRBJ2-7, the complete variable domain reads EAGVVQSPRYKIIEKKQPVAFWCNPISGHNTLYWYLQNLGQGPELLIRYENEEAVDDSQLPKDRFSAERLKGVDSTLKIQPAELGDSAVYLCASSGTGGSSYEQYFGPGTRLTVT.